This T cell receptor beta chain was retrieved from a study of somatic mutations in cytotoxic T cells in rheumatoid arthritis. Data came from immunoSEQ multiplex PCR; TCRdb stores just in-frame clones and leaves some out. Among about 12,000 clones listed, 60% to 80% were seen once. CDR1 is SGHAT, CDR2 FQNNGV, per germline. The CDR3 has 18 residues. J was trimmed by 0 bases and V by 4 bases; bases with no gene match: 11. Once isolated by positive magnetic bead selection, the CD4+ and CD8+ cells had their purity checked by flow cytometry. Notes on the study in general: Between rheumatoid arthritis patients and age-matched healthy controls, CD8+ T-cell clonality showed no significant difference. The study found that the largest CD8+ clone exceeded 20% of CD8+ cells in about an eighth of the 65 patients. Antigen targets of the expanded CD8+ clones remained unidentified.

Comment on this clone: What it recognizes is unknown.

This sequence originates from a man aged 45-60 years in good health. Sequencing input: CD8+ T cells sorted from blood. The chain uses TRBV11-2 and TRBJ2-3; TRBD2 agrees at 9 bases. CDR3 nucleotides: TGTGCCAGCAGCTCGGGGGGGCTAGCGGGGTCTAGCACAGATACGCAGTATTTT. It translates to CASSSGGLAGSSTDTQYF.